Listed here is a single T cell receptor (beta chain). This entry comes from a study of T cell changes during pregnancy in multiple sclerosis. CDR1 is MNHNS and CDR2 is SASEGT in the germline V gene. CDR3 size: 13 residues. The V gene lost 3 bases and the J gene lost 5 bases, with 8 bases spanning the gap. This table comes from immunoSEQ multiplex PCR, and its TCRdb copy is limited to in-frame clones, with some not included. This table holds 85,000 to 100,000 clones, roughly 92% found once. The sequence came from a female donor with multiple sclerosis, enrolled in a pregnancy study. The chain carries TRBV6-1 and TRBJ1-5; no definite D call. Sequenced material: peripheral blood, taken after pregnancy. The CDR3 reads CASSDRKDQPQHF. CDR3 sequence (DNA): TGTGCCAGCAGTGACAGGAAAGATCAGCCCCAGCATTTT.